By sample fraction, the clone carrying this T cell receptor (beta chain) is medium-sized. The sample is drawn from a study of metastatic and nonmetastatic thyroid tumors. The CDR3 runs to 13 residues. Per the germline V gene, CDR1 is MNHNS and CDR2 is SASEGT. The V and J ends lost 5 bases and 1 base respectively, with 9 bases between them. MiXCR re-clonotyped the PCR reads for TCRdb. Here the sample spans some 28,000 clones, roughly 20% being singletons. No treatment had been given to any patient before thyroid surgery. The receptor's source is a female donor with papillary thyroid cancer or a benign thyroid nodule (not recorded which). Some clones in this sample may be carry-over from other donors' samples. The chain carries TRBV6-1 and TRBJ2-7, with TRBD1 as a possible D gene (6 bases). The sequenced sample consisted of blood. CDR3 residues: CASSPQGSYEQYF. The CDR3 DNA is TGTGCCAGCAGTCCACAGGGTTCCTACGAGCAGTACTTC.